This T cell receptor beta chain originates from a study of PD-1 blockade in mismatch repair-deficient tumors. The CDR3 extends over 16 amino acids. Germline lookup yields CDR1 SGHRS and CDR2 YFSETQ. Method: immunoSEQ multiplex PCR; TCRdb's copy keeps in-frame clones and lacks some. The sample includes under 95,000 clones, about 85% of them seen just once. The sequence came from an adult with mismatch repair-deficient cancer. The chain has TRBV5-1 and TRBJ2-5, with D unclear. The tail of the sequence fits TRBJ2-7 better, so the J call may be wrong. The material was peripheral blood, obtained 12 weeks after starting pembrolizumab. The CDR3 DNA follows: TGCGCCAGCAGCCCGGAACTAACGACGGCTCCCTACGAGCAGTACTTC. Amino acids: CASSPELTTAPYEQYF.